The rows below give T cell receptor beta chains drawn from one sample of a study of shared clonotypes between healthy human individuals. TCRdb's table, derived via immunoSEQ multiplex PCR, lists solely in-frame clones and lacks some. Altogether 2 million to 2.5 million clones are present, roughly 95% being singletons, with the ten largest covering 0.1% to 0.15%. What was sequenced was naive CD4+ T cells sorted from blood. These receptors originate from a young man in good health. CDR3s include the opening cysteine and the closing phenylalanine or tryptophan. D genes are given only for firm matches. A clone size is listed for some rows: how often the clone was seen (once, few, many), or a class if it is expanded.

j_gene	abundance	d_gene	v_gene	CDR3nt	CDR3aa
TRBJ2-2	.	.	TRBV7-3	TGTGCCAGCAGCCCAGGGCAGGGGCAACTCACCGGGGAGCTGTTTTTT	CASSPGQGQLTGELFF
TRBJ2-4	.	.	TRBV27	TGTGCCAGCAGTTTGAAGTACTTC	CASSLKYF
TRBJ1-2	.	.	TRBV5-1	TGCGCCAGCAGCCCCGGGGGCAGCCGAGACTATGGCTACACCTTC	CASSPGGSRDYGYTF
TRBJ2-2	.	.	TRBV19	TGTGCCAGTAGTCCGGACACCGCGAACACCGGGGAGCTGTTTTTT	CASSPDTANTGELFF
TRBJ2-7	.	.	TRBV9	TGTGCCAGCAGCGTACAGGCAGGCGAGCAGTACTTC	CASSVQAGEQYF
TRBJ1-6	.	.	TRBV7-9	TGTGCCAGCATGGGCCTAAATTCACCCCTCCACTTT	CASMGLNSPLHF
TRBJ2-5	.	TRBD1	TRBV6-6	TGTGCCAGCAGGCCGGGACAGGGGTGGGAAGAGACCCAGTACTTC	CASRPGQGWEETQYF
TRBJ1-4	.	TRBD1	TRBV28	TGTGCCAGCACCTCACGTCGGGGGGCAGGGGGCTTCTCCTTT	CASTSRRGAGGFSF
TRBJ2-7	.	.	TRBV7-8	TGTGCCAGCAGCTTAGGAACAGCTGGCGAGCAGTACTTC	CASSLGTAGEQYF
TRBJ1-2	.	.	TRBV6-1	TGTGCCAGCAGATCAGGGCCTAGTGGCTACACCTTC	CASRSGPSGYTF
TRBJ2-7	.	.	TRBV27	TGTGCCAGCAGTTTCAGGGCAAGGGACAACGAGCAGTACTTC	CASSFRARDNEQYF
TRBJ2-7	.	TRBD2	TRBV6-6	TGTGCCGCAAACCTTGGGAGCGGGAAGTACGAGCAGTACTTC	CAANLGSGKYEQYF
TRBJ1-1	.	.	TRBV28	TGTGCCAGCAGCTTGGGGGGTCTGAAGAACACTGAAGCTTTCTTT	CASSLGGLKNTEAFF
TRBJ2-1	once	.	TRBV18	TGTGCCAGCTCACCAAGCCGACTAGCGGGACAGGGGTACAATGAGCAGTTCTTC	CASSPSRLAGQGYNEQFF
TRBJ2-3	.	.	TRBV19	TGTGCCAGTAGCACGAACACAGATACGCAGTATTTT	CASSTNTDTQYF
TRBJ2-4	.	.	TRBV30	TGTGCCTGGAGTGCATTCAGGGGCCAGCGGCTAGCCAAAAACATTCAGTACTTC	CAWSAFRGQRLAKNIQYF
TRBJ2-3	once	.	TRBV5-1	TGCGCCAGCAGACCGCCTCCAAGCGGAGGCACAGATACGCAGTATTTT	CASRPPPSGGTDTQYF